The clone carrying this T cell receptor (beta chain) was found once. Other DNA sequences in the sample encode the same CDR3. The sample is drawn from a study of cytomegalovirus exposure and HLA in healthy donors. It was with 60 Vbeta and 13 Jbeta primers that the PCR ran. The protocol was immunoSEQ multiplex PCR, while the TCRdb copy is restricted to in-frame clones and leaves out a portion. The sample records roughly 100,000 clones, 60% to 80% being singletons. The sample consisted of PBMCs. This receptor was taken from a female donor in good health and CMV-seronegative.

The CDR3 nucleotides are TGTGCCAGCAGTTTAAGTTCGGGGGGCAATCAGCCCCAGCATTTT. It yields the protein CASSLSSGGNQPQHF. The rearrangement uses TRBV27 and TRBJ1-5; D is possibly TRBD1 (5 bases). Germline lookup yields CDR1 MNHEY and CDR2 SMNVEV (reference sequence). The CDR3 sequence is 15 residues long. V was clipped by 2 bases and J by 2 bases, with 10 bases between them.